The 28 T cell receptor beta chains given below trace back to one sample, sequenced in a study of T cells in pancreatic ductal adenocarcinoma. The selected patients with pancreatic ductal adenocarcinoma had surgery but no neoadjuvant therapy. The protocol was immunoSEQ multiplex PCR, while the TCRdb copy is restricted to in-frame clones and leaves out a portion. The data contain roughly 100,000 clones, nearly 95% of them singletons. Sequenced: PBMCs. All receptors come from a human donor with pancreatic ductal adenocarcinoma.

The rearrangement uses TRBV5-1 and TRBJ1-4; D is unclear. CDR3 length equals 15 residues. Trimming shortened V by 0 bases and J by 7 bases, and 13 bases separated the two germline ends. The germline gives CDR1 SGHRS, CDR2 YFSETQ. The CDR3 loop is CASSLEETATEKLFF. The CDR3 DNA follows: TGCGCCAGCAGCTTGGAAGAAACAGCTACTGAAAAACTGTTTTTT.

The chain uses TRBV7-9 and TRBJ2-3, with D unclear. Germline V gene lookup returns CDR1 SEHNR and CDR2 FQNEAQ (reference sequence). The CDR3 length is 12 residues. Deletions cut 5 bases from V and 2 bases from J, with 5 bases between. The CDR3 sequence is CASSADTDTQYF. The CDR3 DNA is TGTGCCAGCAGCGCAGACACAGATACGCAGTATTTT.

This clone was counted a few times. The chain carries TRBV6-1 and TRBJ2-1, with 7 bases matching TRBD2. Germline values: CDR1 MNHNS, CDR2 SASEGT. J gave up 7 bases and V 2 bases, and 8 bases lay outside the gene matches. The CDR3 loop spans 15 amino acids. This CDR3 reads CASSETWGGVNEQFF. In nucleotides, the CDR3 is TGTGCCAGCAGTGAAACCTGGGGGGGAGTTAATGAGCAGTTCTTC.

The chain joins TRBV6-1 to TRBJ2-3, with 8 nucleotides matching TRBD2. This CDR3 comprises 14 residues. Looked up from germline, CDR1 is MNHNS and CDR2 is SASEGT. J gave up 4 bases and V 7 bases, and 7 bases lay outside the gene matches. The CDR3 nucleotides are TGTGCCAGCAAGGAAGGACTAGCCTCAGATACGCAGTATTTT. As protein: CASKEGLASDTQYF.

The gene calls are TRBV4-1 and TRBJ2-6, with D perhaps matching TRBD2 (5 bases). V was cut by 0 bases and J by 2 bases, with 14 bases left in between. Per germline, CDR1 MGHRA and CDR2 YSYEKL. CDR3 size: 18 residues. CDR3 in amino acids: CASSQDGRFGAGANVLTF. The CDR3 DNA is TGCGCCAGCAGCCAAGATGGCCGGTTCGGGGCTGGGGCCAACGTCCTGACTTTC.

V is TRBV2 and J is TRBJ1-3; no clear D. Trimming left V 0 bases short and J 0 bases short, with 6 bases between. The CDR3 sequence is 15 residues long. Germline V lookup: CDR1 SNHLY, CDR2 FYNNEI. The DNA for the CDR3 is TGTGCCAGCAGTGAAGCGCCCAGCTCTGGAAACACCATATATTTT. Protein sequence: CASSEAPSSGNTIYF.

This chain uses TRBV5-6 with TRBJ2-7, with D perhaps TRBD1 (5 bases). CDR1 SGHDT and CDR2 YYEEEE come from the germline V gene. This CDR3 region has 12 residues. V was shortened by 9 bases and J by 6 bases, with 16 bases between the two germline ends. CDR3 sequence: CATSKGMGEQYF. The CDR3 nucleotides are TGTGCCACCTCGAAGGGGATGGGCGAGCAGTACTTC.

V and J are TRBV10-3 and TRBJ2-7; D is perhaps TRBD1 (5 bases). Per germline, CDR1 ENHRY and CDR2 SYGVKD. The CDR3 sequence is 14 residues long. V shed 7 bases and J shed 3 bases, with 16 bases lying between them. The DNA of the CDR3 is TGTGCCATCAAGAACGAGACAGCCCACTACGAGCAGTACTTC. Protein sequence: CAIKNETAHYEQYF.

The V call is TRBV18, the J call TRBJ2-7, with D maybe TRBD2 (5 bases). The CDR3 consists of 14 residues. Germline loops: CDR1 KGHSH, CDR2 LQKENI. V was cut by 4 bases and J by 2 bases, with 12 bases left in between. The CDR3: CASSLYSVTYEQYF. As DNA, the CDR3 is TGTGCCAGCTCACTGTATAGCGTCACCTACGAGCAGTACTTC. The entire variable domain, with the rest obtained from reference TRBV18 and TRBJ2-7, is as follows: NAGVMQNPRHLVRRRGQEARLRCSPMKGHSHVYWYRQLPEEGLKFMVYLQKENIIDESGMPKERFSAEFPKEGPSILRIQQVVRGDSAAYFCASSLYSVTYEQYFGPGTRLTVT.

V and J are TRBV12-5 and TRBJ2-3; maybe TRBD2 (7 bases). Trimming shortened V by 1 base and J by 5 bases, and 19 bases separated the two germline ends. Germline V lookup: CDR1 LGHNT, CDR2 FRNRAP. The length of the CDR3 is 17 residues. CDR3 nucleotide sequence: TGTGCTAGTGGTTTGGCCCTGGGGGGGGGCGAAAGAGATACGCAGTATTTT. Its translation is CASGLALGGGERDTQYF.

The chain is built from TRBV7-9 and TRBJ1-2, with TRBD1 matching over 11 bases. The trim removed 6 bases at V and 4 bases at J, leaving 4 bases unmatched. This CDR3 has 14 residues. Germline lookup yields CDR1 SEHNR and CDR2 FQNEAQ (reference sequence). The DNA of the CDR3 is TGTGCCAGCAGTTACGGGACAGGGGGCTATGGCTACACCTTC. The encoded protein is CASSYGTGGYGYTF.

V gene TRBV11-3 combines with J gene TRBJ2-1; TRBD1 might be the D (6 bases). Germline CDR1 and CDR2: SGHNT and YENEEA. Between the trimmed V and J ends, which lost 5 bases and 8 bases, there was a span of 13 bases. CDR3 length equals 13 residues. CDR3 bases: TGTGCCAGCAGCGGCTACAGGGCGGATGAGCAGTTCTTC. It yields the protein CASSGYRADEQFF.

V gene TRBV19 combines with J gene TRBJ1-5; D is unclear. Trimming left V 3 bases short and J 0 bases short, with 6 bases between. Germline V gene sequence: CDR1 LNHDA, CDR2 SQIVND (reference sequence). This CDR3 comprises 14 residues. The DNA of the CDR3 is TGTGCCAGTAGTATCCCCAGTAGCAATCAGCCCCAGCATTTT. It translates to CASSIPSSNQPQHF. Supplemented by reference TRBV19 and TRBJ1-5, the full variable domain reads DGGITQSPKYLFRKEGQNVTLSCEQNLNHDAMYWYRQDPGQGLRLIYYSQIVNDFQKGDIAEGYSVSREKKESFPLTVTSAQKNPTAFYLCASSIPSSNQPQHFGDGTRLSIL.

This rearrangement joins TRBV30 to TRBJ2-7; 7 nucleotides line up with TRBD2. The CDR3 runs 14 residues. The V segment lost 2 bases and the J segment 4 bases; nucleotides outside the gene matches: 8. Germline-derived CDR1 and CDR2 are GTSNPN and SVGIG (reference sequence). CDR3 protein: CAWSPGAGVYEQYF. The CDR3 DNA reads as TGTGCCTGGAGTCCCGGCGCGGGAGTGTACGAGCAGTACTTC. Variable domain in full (rest from reference TRBV30 and TRBJ2-7): SQTIHQWPATLVQPVGSPLSLECTVEGTSNPNLYWYRQAAGRGLQLLFYSVGIGQISSEVPQNLSASRPQDRQFILSSKKLLLSDSGFYLCAWSPGAGVYEQYFGPGTRLTVT.

The V gene is TRBV11-2, the J gene TRBJ2-7, with a tentative D call TRBD2 (5 bases). Germline CDR1 is SGHAT and CDR2 is FQNNGV. Trimming removed 1 base at V and 0 bases at J, with 7 bases between. The length of the CDR3 is 14 residues. In nucleotides, the CDR3 is TGTGCCAGCAGCTTAGCGGGATACTCCTACGAGCAGTACTTC. It codes for CASSLAGYSYEQYF. The whole variable domain, filled in from reference TRBV11-2 and TRBJ2-7, reads EAGVAQSPRYKIIEKRQSVAFWCNPISGHATLYWYQQILGQGPKLLIQFQNNGVVDDSQLPKDRFSAERLKGVDSTLKIQPAKLEDSAVYLCASSLAGYSYEQYFGPGTRLTVT.

The chain uses TRBV2 and TRBJ2-2, with no clear D. Trimming removed 2 bases from V and 0 bases from J, with 7 bases in between. Germline V lookup: CDR1 SNHLY, CDR2 FYNNEI. The CDR3 is 15 amino acids. CDR3 loop: CASSEMTANTGELFF. The CDR3 DNA reads TGTGCCAGCAGTGAAATGACTGCGAACACCGGGGAGCTGTTTTTT.

J is TRBJ1-2 and V is TRBV14, with 7 bases that match TRBD1. J gave up 2 bases and V 3 bases, and 24 bases lay outside the gene matches. From germline, CDR1 is SGHDN and CDR2 FVKESK. CDR3 size: 21 residues. The CDR3 loop reads CASSQVAEQGIAIGRNYGYTF. The CDR3 coding sequence is TGTGCCAGCAGCCAGGTCGCCGAACAGGGGATCGCGATCGGCCGAAACTATGGCTACACCTTC.

The rearrangement joins TRBV25-1 to TRBJ2-5; D is perhaps TRBD1 (5 bases). Germline CDR1 and CDR2: MGHDK and SYGVNS. V lost 10 bases and J lost 5, with 20 bases in between. This CDR3 has 14 residues. The CDR3 loop is CAISPGPNRETQYF. CDR3 coding DNA: TGTGCCATCTCCCCCGGGCCCAACAGGGAGACCCAGTACTTC.

V and J are TRBV21-1 and TRBJ1-1; TRBD1 is taken as the D call from the table, unchecked against the DNA. TRBV21-1 is noted as a pseudogene. The CDR3 runs 14 residues. CDR3 protein: CASSRTVLNTEAFF. CDR3 DNA sequence: TGTGCCAGCAGCAGGACAGTCCTCAACACTGAAGCTTTCTTT.

The chain couples TRBV9 to TRBJ2-1; tentative D call: TRBD1 (5 bases). The CDR3 covers 14 residues. Between the trimmed V and J ends, which lost 0 bases and 4 bases, there was a span of 8 bases. Per the germline V gene, CDR1 is SGDLS and CDR2 is YYNGEE. CDR3 DNA sequence: TGTGCCAGCAGCGTAGGTACAGGATACAATGAGCAGTTCTTC. This codes for CASSVGTGYNEQFF.

The rearrangement uses TRBV5-1 and TRBJ2-1; 9 nucleotides align to TRBD2. The CDR3 runs 15 residues. Germline assignment: CDR1 SGHRS and CDR2 YFSETQ. Trimming at V came to 0 bases and at J to 5 bases, leaving 3 bases not matched to a gene. The CDR3 protein is CASSLVAGANNEQFF. The CDR3 DNA follows: TGCGCCAGCAGCTTGGTAGCGGGGGCGAACAATGAGCAGTTCTTC.

This sequence joins TRBV23-1 and TRBJ2-6; tentative D call: TRBD1 (6 bases). TRBV23-1 falls under the ORF class, with uncertain function. V gave up 0 bases and J gave up 0 bases, with 9 bases separating them. The CDR3 sequence is 17 residues long. CDR3 coding DNA: TGCGCCAGCAGTCAATCGGACAGCCCCTCTGGGGCCAACGTCCTGACTTTC. It is translated as CASSQSDSPSGANVLTF.

V and J are TRBV14 and TRBJ2-7, with a weak D call TRBD2 (6 bases). Germline CDR1 and CDR2: SGHDN and FVKESK. The V and J ends lost 0 bases and 4 bases respectively, with 13 bases between them. This CDR3 is 15 amino acids long. The CDR3 DNA reads as TGTGCCAGCAGCCAAGAATCCAGCGGGTTGTACGAGCAGTACTTC. Encoded protein: CASSQESSGLYEQYF. The full variable domain, its missing parts supplied by reference TRBV14 and TRBJ2-7, is EAGVTQFPSHSVIEKGQTVTLRCDPISGHDNLYWYRRVMGKEIKFLLHFVKESKQDESGMPNNRFLAERTGGTYSTLKVQPAELEDSGVYFCASSQESSGLYEQYFGPGTRLTVT.

The chain has TRBV5-8 and TRBJ2-7, with D perhaps matching TRBD2 (5 bases). The CDR3 runs to 13 residues. V was cut by 1 base and J by 2 bases, with 7 bases left in between. Germline CDR1 is SGHTS and CDR2 is YDEGEE. In DNA, the CDR3 is TGTGCCAGCAGCTTGCTCGGGACCTACGAGCAGTACTTC. This codes for CASSLLGTYEQYF. The full variable domain, rest sourced from reference TRBV5-8 and TRBJ2-7, is EAGVTQSPTHLIKTRGQQATLRCSPISGHTSVYWYQQALGLGLQFLLWYDEGEERNRGNFPPRFSGRQFPNYSSELNVNALELEDSALYLCASSLLGTYEQYFGPGTRLTVT.

CDR3 sequence (DNA): TGTGCCAGCAGCAAAAGACAGGATCCAGATACGCAGTATTTT. It is translated as CASSKRQDPDTQYF. The chain employs TRBV5-8 and TRBJ2-3; the D gene is possibly TRBD1 (6 bases). The CDR3 is 14 residues long. Per germline, CDR1 SGHTS and CDR2 YDEGEE. Deletions cut 4 bases from V and 4 bases from J, with 13 bases between.

The chain uses TRBV6-1 and TRBJ2-2; TRBD1 might be the D (7 bases). The CDR3 extends over 17 amino acids. The ends were cut back, 4 bases at V and 1 base at J, with 16 bases in the middle. Per the germline V gene, CDR1 is MNHNS and CDR2 is SASEGT. In nucleotides, the CDR3 is TGTGCCAGCAGTGGGGTTGCAGGGGGGCGGAACACCGGGGAGCTGTTTTTT. Translation gives CASSGVAGGRNTGELFF.

This clone appeared once. The V call is TRBV15, the J call TRBJ2-7; 7 bases are shared with TRBD2. The length of the CDR3 is 15 residues. Germline CDR1 LNHNV, CDR2 YYDKDF (reference sequence). The J segment lost 3 bases and the V segment lost 0 bases, leaving 5 bases of the junction unmatched. CDR3 loop: CATSRDLAEIYEQYF. For the CDR3, the DNA is TGTGCCACCAGCAGAGATCTAGCGGAAATCTACGAGCAGTACTTC.

V and J are TRBV11-2 and TRBJ1-3; 9 nucleotides align to TRBD1. Germline assignment: CDR1 SGHAT and CDR2 FQNNGV. There are 16 residues in the CDR3. The trim removed 7 bases at V and 0 bases at J, leaving 7 bases unmatched. The CDR3 loop reads CASTDTGGSSGNTIYF. Written as DNA, the CDR3 is TGTGCCAGCACCGACACAGGGGGCAGCTCTGGAAACACCATATATTTT.